Listed below are T cell receptor beta chains from one sample, sequenced in a study of blood T cell repertoires in COVID-19. TCRdb's copy holds only in-frame clones and misses some; the assay was immunoSEQ multiplex PCR. The sample includes approximately 150,000 clones, just under 85% of them seen just once. Sequencing was carried out using PBMCs or T cells enriched from blood (not recorded which). These receptors were taken from a woman aged 40-49 years who had recovered from COVID-19. Both conserved end residues are part of each CDR3. A D gene is named only where the DNA matches it firmly. Clone size is shown for a subset of rows, as once, few, many or a class of expanded clone.

V gene	J gene	clone size	D gene	CDR3 DNA	CDR3 protein
TRBV7-9	TRBJ2-5	.	.	TGTGCCAGCTCCCTAACAGGGCAACAAGAGACCCAGTACTTC	CASSLTGQQETQYF
TRBV7-6	TRBJ2-5	.	TRBD2	TGTGCCAGCAGCCCGGGACTAGCGGGGTTCCGCGAGACCCAGTACTTC	CASSPGLAGFRETQYF
TRBV4-1	TRBJ1-1	.	.	TGCGCCAGCAGCCGAGTACTGAACACTGAAGCTTTCTTT	CASSRVLNTEAFF
TRBV24-1	TRBJ2-3	once	TRBD1	TGTGCCACCGCCACCGGGACAGGGGCAACAGATACGCAGTATTTT	CATATGTGATDTQYF
TRBV27	TRBJ2-2	.	TRBD2	TGTGCCAGCAGTTTACAACTAGCGGCGAACACCGGGGAGCTGTTTTTT	CASSLQLAANTGELFF
TRBV6-6	TRBJ2-5	.	.	TGTGCCAGCTCGGACACGGCGAAGGAGACCCAGTACTTC	CASSDTAKETQYF
TRBV6-1	TRBJ1-5	.	.	TGTGCCAGCAGTGATCCGCCAGAATATTATCAGCCCCAGCATTTT	CASSDPPEYYQPQHF
TRBV7-9	TRBJ2-7	.	.	TGTGCCAGCAGCTTTTCTCACGAGCAGTACTTC	CASSFSHEQYF
TRBV6-4	TRBJ2-3	.	TRBD2	TGTGCCAGCAGTGACTCGCGGGGGGCCGATACGCAGTATTTT	CASSDSRGADTQYF
TRBV3-1/TRBV3-2	TRBJ1-1	once	.	TGTGCCAGCAGCCACTTCCGGGAGCAAAACACTGAAGCTTTCTTT	CASSHFREQNTEAFF
TRBV2	TRBJ1-1	.	.	TGTGCCAGCAGTGACAAGAACACTGAAGCTTTCTTT	CASSDKNTEAFF
TRBV30	TRBJ2-7	.	.	TGTGCCTGGGCGAAGACAGAAACCTACGAGCAGTACTTC	CAWAKTETYEQYF
TRBV12-3/TRBV12-4	TRBJ1-5	once	.	TGTGCCAGCAGTTTGTCAGTTCATCAGCCCCAGCATTTT	CASSLSVHQPQHF
TRBV11-3	TRBJ2-2	.	.	TGTGCCAGCAGCGTATACGGTGACACCGGGGAGCTGTTTTTT	CASSVYGDTGELFF